This TCR beta chain was sequenced in a study of blood T cell repertoires in COVID-19. In the study overall: Samples taken during acute and convalescent COVID-19 were collected in the United States, Italy and Spain. PBMCs, B-cell-depleted T cells, or T cells were the source of the cDNA or gDNA that made up the material.

In the study's own analysis: Researchers report that nucleated cell counts were estimated from reference gene primer amplification. The repertoire was sequenced with immunoSEQ multiplex PCR; TCRdb's copy has only in-frame clones and lacks some. The DNA was the basis for D and trimming; V, J and clone size are from that table. Seen here are roughly 49,000 clones, 85% to 95% observed once, and the top ten hold roughly 9.8%. The V and J ends lost 4 bases and 5 bases, in that order; junction bases with no gene match: 7. The V gene's germline CDR1 is LGHDT and CDR2 YNNKEL (reference sequence). The CDR3 loop spans 14 amino acids.

The TCR sequence derives from a woman aged 80 or over with acute or convalescent COVID-19. The rearrangement joins TRBV3-1 (or the pseudogene TRBV3-2) to TRBJ1-1; 7 bases map to TRBD1. Sequenced input: peripheral blood. The CDR3: CASSPKGGWTEAFF. CDR3 coding DNA: TGTGCCAGCAGCCCGAAAGGGGGCTGGACTGAAGCTTTCTTT.